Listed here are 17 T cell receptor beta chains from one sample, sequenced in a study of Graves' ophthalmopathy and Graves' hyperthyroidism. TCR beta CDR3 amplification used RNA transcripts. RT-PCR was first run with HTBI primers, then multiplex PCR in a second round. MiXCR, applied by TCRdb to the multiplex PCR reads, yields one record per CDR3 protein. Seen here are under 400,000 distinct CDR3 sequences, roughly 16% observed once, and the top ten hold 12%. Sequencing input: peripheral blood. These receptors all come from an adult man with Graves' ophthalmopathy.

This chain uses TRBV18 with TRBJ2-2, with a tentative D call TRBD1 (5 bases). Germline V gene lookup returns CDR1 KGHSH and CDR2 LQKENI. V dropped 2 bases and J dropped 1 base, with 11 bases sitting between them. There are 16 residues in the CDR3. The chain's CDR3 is CASSPRRGQNTGELFF. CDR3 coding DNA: TGTGCCAGCTCACCAAGAAGGGGCCAGAACACCGGGGAGCTGTTTTTT.

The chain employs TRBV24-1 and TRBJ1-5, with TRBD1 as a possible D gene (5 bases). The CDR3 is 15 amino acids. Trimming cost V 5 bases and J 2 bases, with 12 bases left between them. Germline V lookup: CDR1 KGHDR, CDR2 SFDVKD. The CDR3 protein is CATSASGVGNQPQHF. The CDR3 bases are TGTGCCACCAGTGCTTCGGGGGTGGGCAATCAGCCCCAGCATTTT.

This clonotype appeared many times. The CDR3 DNA sequence: TGTGCCAGCAGTGAAAAACGGGGGGCCGGACAGCCCCAGCATTTT. This translates into CASSEKRGAGQPQHF. The chain employs TRBV6-1 and TRBJ1-5, with D perhaps matching TRBD1 (6 bases). Germline values: CDR1 MNHNS, CDR2 SASEGT. CDR3 size: 15 residues. V was clipped by 2 bases and J by 7 bases, with 15 bases between them.

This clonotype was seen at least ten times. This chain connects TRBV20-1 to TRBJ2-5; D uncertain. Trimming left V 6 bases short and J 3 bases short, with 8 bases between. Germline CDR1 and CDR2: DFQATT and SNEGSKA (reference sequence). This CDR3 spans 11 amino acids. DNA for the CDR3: TGCAGTGCAAGAACAGAAGAGACCCAGTACTTC. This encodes CSARTEETQYF.

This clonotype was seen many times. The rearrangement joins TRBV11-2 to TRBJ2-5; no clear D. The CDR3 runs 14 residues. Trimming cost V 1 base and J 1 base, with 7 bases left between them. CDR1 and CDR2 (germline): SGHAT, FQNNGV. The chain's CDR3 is CASSLVPGQETQYF. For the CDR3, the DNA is TGTGCCAGCAGCTTAGTTCCGGGCCAAGAGACCCAGTACTTC.

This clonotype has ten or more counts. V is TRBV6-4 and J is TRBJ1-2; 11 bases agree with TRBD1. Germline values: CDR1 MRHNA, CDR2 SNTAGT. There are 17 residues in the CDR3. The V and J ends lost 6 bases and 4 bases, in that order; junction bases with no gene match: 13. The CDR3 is CASRPRTGGLLSYGYTF. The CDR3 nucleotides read TGTGCCAGCAGACCTAGGACAGGGGGCCTTCTGTCCTATGGCTACACCTTC.

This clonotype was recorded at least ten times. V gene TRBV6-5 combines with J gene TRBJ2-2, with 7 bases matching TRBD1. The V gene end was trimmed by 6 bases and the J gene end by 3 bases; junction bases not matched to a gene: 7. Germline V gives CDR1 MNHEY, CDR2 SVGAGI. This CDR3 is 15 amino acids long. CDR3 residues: CASRTGRRDTGELFF. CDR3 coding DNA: TGTGCCAGCAGGACAGGGCGGCGGGACACCGGGGAGCTGTTTTTT.

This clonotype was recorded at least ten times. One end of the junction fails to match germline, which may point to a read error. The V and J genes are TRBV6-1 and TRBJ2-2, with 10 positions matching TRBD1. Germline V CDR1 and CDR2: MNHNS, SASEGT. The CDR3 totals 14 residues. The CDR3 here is CASRTETGTGALFF. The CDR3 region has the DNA TGTGCCAGCAGAACTGAAACCGGGACAGGGGCGCTGTTTTTT.

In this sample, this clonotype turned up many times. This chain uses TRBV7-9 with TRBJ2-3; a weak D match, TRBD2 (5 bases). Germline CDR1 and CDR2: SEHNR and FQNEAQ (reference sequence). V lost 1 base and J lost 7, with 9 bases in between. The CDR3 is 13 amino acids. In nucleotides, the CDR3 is TGTGCCAGCAGCTTAGAATCGGACTATACGCAGTATTTT. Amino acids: CASSLESDYTQYF.

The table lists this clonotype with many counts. The CDR3 sequence is CASSSQGLSGQPQHF. For the CDR3, the DNA is TGTGCCAGCAGCTCCCAGGGGCTCTCGGGTCAGCCCCAGCATTTT. The chain is built from TRBV11-2 and TRBJ1-5, with D possibly being TRBD1 (6 bases). Germline V lookup: CDR1 SGHAT, CDR2 FQNNGV. Trimming took off 4 bases at V and 6 bases at J, with 16 bases between the two ends. CDR3 length: 15 residues.

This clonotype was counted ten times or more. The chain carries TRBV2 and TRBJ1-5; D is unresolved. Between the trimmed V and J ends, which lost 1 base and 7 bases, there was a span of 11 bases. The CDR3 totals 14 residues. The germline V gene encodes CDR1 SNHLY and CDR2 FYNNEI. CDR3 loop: CASSEESGPQPQHF. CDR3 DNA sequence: TGTGCCAGCAGTGAAGAGTCAGGTCCCCAGCCCCAGCATTTT.

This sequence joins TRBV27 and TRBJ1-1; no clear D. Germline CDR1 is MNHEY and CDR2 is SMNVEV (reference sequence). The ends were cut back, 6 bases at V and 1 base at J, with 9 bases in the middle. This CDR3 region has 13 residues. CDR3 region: CASSISENTEAFF. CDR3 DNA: TGTGCCAGCAGCATCAGTGAGAACACTGAAGCTTTCTTT.

CDR3 residues: CASSPVAGGRQETQYF. The CDR3 bases are TGCGCCAGCAGCCCGGTAGCGGGGGGTCGCCAAGAGACCCAGTACTTC. The gene calls are TRBV5-1 and TRBJ2-5, with 10 bases identical to TRBD2. Trimming took 4 bases from V and 1 from J; bases not matched to a gene: 7. Germline V gene lookup returns CDR1 SGHRS and CDR2 YFSETQ. The CDR3 covers 16 residues. The full variable domain, in which reference TRBV5-1 and TRBJ2-5 provide the parts outside the CDR3, is KAGVTQTPRYLIKTRGQQVTLSCSPISGHRSVSWYQQTPGQGLQFLFEYFSETQRNKGNFPGRFSGRQFSNSRSEMNVSTLELGDSALYLCASSPVAGGRQETQYFGPGTRLLVL.

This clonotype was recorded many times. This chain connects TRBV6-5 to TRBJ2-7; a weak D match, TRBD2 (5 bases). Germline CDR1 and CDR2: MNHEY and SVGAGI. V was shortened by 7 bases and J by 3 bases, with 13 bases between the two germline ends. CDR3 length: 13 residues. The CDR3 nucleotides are TGTGCCAGCACCGGCGGAGACTACTACGAGCAGTACTTC. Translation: CASTGGDYYEQYF.

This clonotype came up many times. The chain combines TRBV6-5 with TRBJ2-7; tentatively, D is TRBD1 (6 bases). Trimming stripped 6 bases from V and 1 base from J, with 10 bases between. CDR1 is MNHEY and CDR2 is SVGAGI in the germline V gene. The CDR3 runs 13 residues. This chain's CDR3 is CASSRQASYEQYF. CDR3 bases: TGTGCCAGCAGCCGACAGGCTTCCTACGAGCAGTACTTC.

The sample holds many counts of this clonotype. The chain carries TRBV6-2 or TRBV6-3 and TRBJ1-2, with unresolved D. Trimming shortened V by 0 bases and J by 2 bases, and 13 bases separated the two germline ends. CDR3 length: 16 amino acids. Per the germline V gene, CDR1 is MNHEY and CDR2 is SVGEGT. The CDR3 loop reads CASSYSMAGSNYGYTF. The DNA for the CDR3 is TGTGCCAGCAGTTACTCGATGGCAGGAAGCAACTATGGCTACACCTTC.

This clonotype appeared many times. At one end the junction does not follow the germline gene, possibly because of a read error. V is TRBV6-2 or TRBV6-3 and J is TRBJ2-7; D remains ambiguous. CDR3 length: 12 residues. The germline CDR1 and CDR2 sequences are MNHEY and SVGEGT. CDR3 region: CANSYPDEKQYF. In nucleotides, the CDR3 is TGTGCCAACAGTTACCCCGACGAGAAGCAGTACTTC.